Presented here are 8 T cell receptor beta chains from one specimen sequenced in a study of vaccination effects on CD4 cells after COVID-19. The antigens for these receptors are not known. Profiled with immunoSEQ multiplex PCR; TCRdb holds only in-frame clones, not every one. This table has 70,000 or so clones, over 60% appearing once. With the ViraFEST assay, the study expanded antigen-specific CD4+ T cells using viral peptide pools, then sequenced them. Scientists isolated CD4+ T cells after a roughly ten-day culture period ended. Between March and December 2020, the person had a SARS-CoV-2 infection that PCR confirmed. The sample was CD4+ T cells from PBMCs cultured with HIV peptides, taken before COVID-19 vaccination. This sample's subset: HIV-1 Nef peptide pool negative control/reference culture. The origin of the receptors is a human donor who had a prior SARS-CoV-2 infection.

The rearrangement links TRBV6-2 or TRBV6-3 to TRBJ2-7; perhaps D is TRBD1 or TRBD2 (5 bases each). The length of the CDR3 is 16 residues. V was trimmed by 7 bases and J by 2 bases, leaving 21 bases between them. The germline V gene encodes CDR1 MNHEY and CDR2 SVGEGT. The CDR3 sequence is CASNPTGTFSTYEQYF. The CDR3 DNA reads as TGTGCCAGCAACCCTACCGGGACCTTTAGTACCTACGAGCAGTACTTC.

The CDR3 reads CASTDSDFGNEQFF. The DNA of the CDR3 is TGCGCCAGCACTGACAGCGATTTCGGCAATGAGCAGTTCTTC. The rearrangement uses TRBV5-1 and TRBJ2-1, with D possibly being TRBD1 (5 bases). Germline V gives CDR1 SGHRS, CDR2 YFSETQ. CDR3 length: 14 residues. The V end lost 6 bases, the J end lost 6 bases, and 16 bases lay between the germline ends.

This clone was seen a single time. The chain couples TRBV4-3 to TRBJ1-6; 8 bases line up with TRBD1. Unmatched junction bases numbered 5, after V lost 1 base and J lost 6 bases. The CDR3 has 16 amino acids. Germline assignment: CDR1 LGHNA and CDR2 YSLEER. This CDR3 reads CASSQVWTGRNSPLHF. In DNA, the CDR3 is TGCGCCAGCAGCCAAGTTTGGACAGGGCGTAATTCACCCCTCCACTTT.

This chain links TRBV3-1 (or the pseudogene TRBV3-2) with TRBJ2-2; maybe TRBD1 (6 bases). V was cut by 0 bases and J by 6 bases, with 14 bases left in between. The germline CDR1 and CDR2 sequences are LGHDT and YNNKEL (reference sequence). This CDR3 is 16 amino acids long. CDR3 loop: CASSQDPTGMAGELFF. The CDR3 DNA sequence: TGTGCCAGCAGCCAAGACCCCACAGGGATGGCCGGGGAGCTGTTTTTT.

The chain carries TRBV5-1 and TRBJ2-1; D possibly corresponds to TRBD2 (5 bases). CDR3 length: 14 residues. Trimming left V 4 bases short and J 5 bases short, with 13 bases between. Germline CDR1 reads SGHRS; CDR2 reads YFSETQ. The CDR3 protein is CASSATIANNEQFF. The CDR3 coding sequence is TGCGCCAGCAGCGCCACTATAGCGAACAATGAGCAGTTCTTC.

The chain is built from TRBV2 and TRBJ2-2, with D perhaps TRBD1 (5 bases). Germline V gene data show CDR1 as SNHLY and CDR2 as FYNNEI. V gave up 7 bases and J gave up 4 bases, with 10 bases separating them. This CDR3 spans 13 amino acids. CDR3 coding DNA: TGTGCCAGCACCAGGGCCGCCACCGGGGAGCTGTTTTTT. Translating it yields CASTRAATGELFF.

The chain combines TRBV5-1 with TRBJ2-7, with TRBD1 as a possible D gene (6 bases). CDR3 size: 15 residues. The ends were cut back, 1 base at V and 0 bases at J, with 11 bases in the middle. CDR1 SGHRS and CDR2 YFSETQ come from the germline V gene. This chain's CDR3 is CASSLQGTDSYEQYF. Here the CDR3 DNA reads TGCGCCAGCAGCTTGCAGGGGACGGACTCCTACGAGCAGTACTTC.

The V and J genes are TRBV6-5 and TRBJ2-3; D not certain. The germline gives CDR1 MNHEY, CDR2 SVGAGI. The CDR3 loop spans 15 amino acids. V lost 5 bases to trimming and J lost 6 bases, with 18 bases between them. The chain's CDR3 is CASSSSGPFTDTQYF. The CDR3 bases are TGTGCCAGCAGTAGTAGTGGTCCCTTCACGGATACGCAGTATTTT.